This T cell receptor beta chain was recovered during a study of blood T cell repertoires in COVID-19. This clone showed up just a few times. With 1 base removed from V and 5 bases from J, the gap between germline ends came to 11 bases. CDR3 size: 14 residues. The V gene's germline CDR1 is LGHDT and CDR2 YNNKEL (reference sequence). The assay was immunoSEQ multiplex PCR, and TCRdb's table has in-frame clones only and misses some. In the table there are about 150,000 clones, approximately 84% of which are singletons. The sample comprised peripheral blood. V usage is TRBV3-1 (or the pseudogene TRBV3-2) and J usage is TRBJ1-1; D unclear. This receptor was obtained from a man between 65 and 85 years old with active or convalescent COVID-19. CDR3 region: CASSQVPGVTEAFF. The CDR3 bases are TGTGCCAGCAGCCAAGTGCCGGGAGTAACTGAAGCTTTCTTT.